Given below is one T cell receptor (beta chain) in context. Authors' methods: It was from reference gene primer amplification that nucleated cell counts were estimated. Data came from immunoSEQ multiplex PCR; TCRdb stores just in-frame clones and leaves some out. V, J and clone size are taken as reported in that table, and D and trimming were inferred from the DNA itself. This sample carries under 80,000 clones, approximately 80% of them seen once, and the ten largest clones take 10% to 15%. This CDR3 comprises 12 residues. V lost 2 bases to trimming and J lost 6 bases, with 8 bases between them. CDR1 is SGDLS and CDR2 is YYNGEE in the germline V gene. The entry originates in a study of blood T cell repertoires in COVID-19. Overall study context: Spain, Italy and the United States supplied samples that represented acute and convalescent COVID-19. T cells, B-cell-depleted T cells, or PBMCs provided the cDNA or gDNA that served as material.

The gene calls are TRBV9 and TRBJ1-2; D remains unclear. Material: peripheral blood. The receptor was isolated from a human donor in a cohort sampled during active COVID-19. The CDR3 loop reads CASSVGVNGYTF. In DNA form, the CDR3 reads TGTGCCAGCAGCGTGGGAGTAAATGGCTACACCTTC. Based on the CDR3 plus reference TRBV9 and TRBJ1-2, the full variable domain is DSGVTQTPKHLITATGQRVTLRCSPRSGDLSVYWYQQSLDQGLQFLIQYYNGEERAKGNILERFSAQQFPDLHSELNLSSLELGDSALYFCASSVGVNGYTFGSGTRLTVV.